This T cell receptor (beta chain) was recovered during a study of blood T cell repertoires in COVID-19. Study information: From T cells, B-cell-depleted T cells, or PBMCs came the material, which was cDNA or gDNA.

About this clone: This sample includes further DNA sequences coding for the same CDR3.

In the original workflow: Scientists estimated how many nucleated cells there were by amplifying reference gene primers. Clones were read by immunoSEQ multiplex PCR, and TCRdb kept only the in-frame ones, dropping some. V and J calls and clone size are copied from that table; D and trimming were computed from the DNA. The table includes roughly 200,000 clones, around four fifths detected once. V shed 4 bases and J 2 bases; nucleotides not matched to a gene: 4. The germline gives CDR1 SGHRS, CDR2 YFSETQ. The CDR3 runs 14 residues. The source of this sequence is a middle-aged man with acute or convalescent COVID-19. The J gene is TRBJ1-2, the V gene TRBV5-1; 8 bases agree with TRBD1. The sample was peripheral blood. CDR3 sequence: CASSPGQVNYGYTF. As DNA, the CDR3 is TGCGCCAGCAGCCCGGGACAGGTGAACTATGGCTACACCTTC. The whole variable domain, filled in from reference TRBV5-1 and TRBJ1-2, reads KAGVTQTPRYLIKTRGQQVTLSCSPISGHRSVSWYQQTPGQGLQFLFEYFSETQRNKGNFPGRFSGRQFSNSRSEMNVSTLELGDSALYLCASSPGQVNYGYTFGSGTRLTVV.